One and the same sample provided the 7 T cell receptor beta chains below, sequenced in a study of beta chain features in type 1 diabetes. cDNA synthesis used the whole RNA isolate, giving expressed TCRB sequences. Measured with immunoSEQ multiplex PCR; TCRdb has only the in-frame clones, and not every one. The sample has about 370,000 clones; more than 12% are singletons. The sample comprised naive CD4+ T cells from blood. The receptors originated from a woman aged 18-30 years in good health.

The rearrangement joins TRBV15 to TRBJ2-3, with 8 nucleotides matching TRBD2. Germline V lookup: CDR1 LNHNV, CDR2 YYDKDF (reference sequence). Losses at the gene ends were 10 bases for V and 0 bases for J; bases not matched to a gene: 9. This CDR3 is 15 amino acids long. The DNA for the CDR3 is TGTGCCAACGAACCACTAGCGGTGAGCACAGATACGCAGTATTTT. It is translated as CANEPLAVSTDTQYF.

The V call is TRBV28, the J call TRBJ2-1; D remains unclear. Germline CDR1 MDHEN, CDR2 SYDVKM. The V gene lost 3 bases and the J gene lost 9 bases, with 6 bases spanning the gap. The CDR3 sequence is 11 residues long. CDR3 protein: CASSLLGEQFF. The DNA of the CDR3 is TGTGCCAGCAGTTTGCTAGGTGAGCAGTTCTTC.

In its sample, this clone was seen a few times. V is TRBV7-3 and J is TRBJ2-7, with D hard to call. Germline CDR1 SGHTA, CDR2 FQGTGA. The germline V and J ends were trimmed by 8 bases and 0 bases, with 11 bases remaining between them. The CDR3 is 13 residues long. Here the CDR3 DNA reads TGTGCCAGCGGTCCACAAAACTCCTACGAGCAGTACTTC. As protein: CASGPQNSYEQYF.

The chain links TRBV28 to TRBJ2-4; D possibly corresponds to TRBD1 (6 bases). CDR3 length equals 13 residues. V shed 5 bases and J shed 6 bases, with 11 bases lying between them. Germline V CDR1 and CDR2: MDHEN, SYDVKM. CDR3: CASSTRTVNIQYF. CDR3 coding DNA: TGTGCCAGCAGTACACGGACAGTAAACATTCAGTACTTC. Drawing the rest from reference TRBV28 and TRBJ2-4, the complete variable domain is DVKVTQSSRYLVKRTGEKVFLECVQDMDHENMFWYRQDPGLGLRLIYFSYDVKMKEKGDIPEGYSVSREKKERFSLILESASTNQTSMYLCASSTRTVNIQYFGAGTRLSVL.

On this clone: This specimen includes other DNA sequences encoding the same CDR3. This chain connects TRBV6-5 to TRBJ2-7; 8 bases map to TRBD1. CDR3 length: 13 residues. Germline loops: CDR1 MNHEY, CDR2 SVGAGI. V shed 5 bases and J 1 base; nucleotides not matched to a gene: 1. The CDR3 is CASSRTGSYEQYF. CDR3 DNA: TGTGCCAGCAGTAGGACAGGGTCCTACGAGCAGTACTTC.

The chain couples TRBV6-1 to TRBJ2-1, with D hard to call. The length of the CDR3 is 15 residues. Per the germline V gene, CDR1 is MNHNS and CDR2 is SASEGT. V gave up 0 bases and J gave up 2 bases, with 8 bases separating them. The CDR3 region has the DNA TGTGCCAGCAGTGAAGCGGCACGCACCTACAATGAGCAGTTCTTC. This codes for CASSEAARTYNEQFF.

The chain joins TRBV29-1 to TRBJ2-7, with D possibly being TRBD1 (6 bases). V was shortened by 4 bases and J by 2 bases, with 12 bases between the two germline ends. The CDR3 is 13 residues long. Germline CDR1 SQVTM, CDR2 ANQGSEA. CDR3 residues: CSVVRGGAYEQYF. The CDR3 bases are TGCAGCGTTGTCCGAGGGGGAGCCTACGAGCAGTACTTC.